The 26 T cell receptor beta chains listed next were all sequenced from one sample in a study of CD8 T cells in Susac syndrome. Reverse transcription of roughly 0.5 to 1 ug RNA used random hexamers. TCRdb ran MiXCR on the immunoSEQ multiplex PCR reads and lists one entry per CDR3 protein. The table lists about 300,000 distinct CDR3 sequences, around 84% of them singletons, with 0.095% to 0.14% in the top ten. The sample was CD8+ T cells from PBMCs. The receptors derive from a human donor with multiple sclerosis.

The chain is built from TRBV28 and TRBJ1-1; D gene ambiguous. V lost 7 bases to trimming and J lost 9 bases, with 15 bases between them. CDR1 is MDHEN and CDR2 is SYDVKM in the germline V gene. The CDR3 consists of 12 residues. Here the CDR3 reads CASTWALGKAFF. The CDR3 nucleotides read TGTGCCAGCACATGGGCCCTTGGAAAAGCTTTCTTT. The full variable domain, its missing parts supplied by reference TRBV28 and TRBJ1-1, is DVKVTQSSRYLVKRTGEKVFLECVQDMDHENMFWYRQDPGLGLRLIYFSYDVKMKEKGDIPEGYSVSREKKERFSLILESASTNQTSMYLCASTWALGKAFFGQGTRLTVV.

The chain couples TRBV12-3 or TRBV12-4 to TRBJ2-5, with 13 positions matching TRBD2. The CDR3 totals 17 residues. The junction had 13 bases not matched to a gene; V was cut back by 6 bases and J by 6 bases. CDR3: CASRRPAGTSGIKTQYF. The CDR3 DNA is TGTGCCAGCAGGCGACCGGCCGGGACTAGCGGGATAAAGACCCAGTACTTC.

This sequence joins TRBV12-3 or TRBV12-4 and TRBJ1-2; 11 bases map to TRBD1. The junction had 3 bases not matched to a gene; V was cut back by 5 bases and J by 7 bases. The CDR3 extends over 13 amino acids. CDR3 sequence reads: CASSIGQGAGYTF. The CDR3 nucleotides are TGTGCCAGCAGTATAGGACAGGGGGCTGGCTACACCTTC.

This clonotype was seen just once. The gene calls are TRBV28 and TRBJ2-7; maybe TRBD1 (5 bases). Germline values: CDR1 MDHEN, CDR2 SYDVKM. The CDR3 spans 15 residues. The V end was cut by 10 bases, the J end by 3 bases, with 22 bases between. The CDR3 DNA is TGTGCCACCATCGCAAGGGGATCGCGCTACTACGAGCAGTACTTC. It yields the protein CATIARGSRYYEQYF.

This clonotype has just one count. The genes are TRBV7-9 and TRBJ2-1, with TRBD2 identical over 7 bases. Germline V gene sequence: CDR1 SEHNR, CDR2 FQNEAQ (reference sequence). V shed 3 bases, J shed 8 bases, and the junction held 13 bases outside the gene matches. This CDR3 spans 16 amino acids. The CDR3 region is CASSFPAGANAHEQFF. The CDR3 DNA sequence: TGTGCCAGCAGCTTTCCTGCGGGAGCAAACGCCCATGAGCAGTTCTTC. Together with reference TRBV7-9 and TRBJ2-1, the CDR3 gives the full variable domain: DTGVSQNPRHKITKRGQNVTFRCDPISEHNRLYWYRQTLGQGPEFLTYFQNEAQLEKSRLLSDRFSAERPKGSFSTLEIQRTEQGDSAMYLCASSFPAGANAHEQFFGPGTRLTVL.

This clonotype was seen a few times. The chain recombines TRBV7-9 with TRBJ2-7; D is possibly TRBD2 (6 bases). The CDR3 covers 14 residues. Germline values: CDR1 SEHNR, CDR2 FQNEAQ (reference sequence). With 3 bases removed from V and 4 bases from J, the gap between germline ends came to 13 bases. In DNA, the CDR3 is TGTGCCAGCAGCTTTGGCAGGGAGGCGTACGAGCAGTACTTC. It codes for CASSFGREAYEQYF.

This clonotype has only a few counts. The chain has TRBV27 and TRBJ1-1; TRBD1 might be the D (6 bases). The CDR3 sequence is 13 residues long. V lost 5 bases and J lost 5, with 12 bases in between. Germline V CDR1 and CDR2: MNHEY, SMNVEV (reference sequence). The CDR3 DNA follows: TGTGCCAGCAGTCTGGGGGGGGCGACTGAAGCTTTCTTT. Translation gives CASSLGGATEAFF.

This sequence joins TRBV27 and TRBJ2-1; a possible D gene is TRBD1 (6 bases). Germline V gene data show CDR1 as MNHEY and CDR2 as SMNVEV (reference sequence). This CDR3 is built from 15 residues. V was clipped by 3 bases and J by 5 bases, with 14 bases between them. CDR3 in DNA: TGTGCCAGCAGTTTTTACCGGGACAAGGACAATGAGCAGTTCTTC. Translated, it gives CASSFYRDKDNEQFF.

The chain carries TRBV12-3 or TRBV12-4 and TRBJ2-1, with D uncertain. V was trimmed by 7 bases and J by 6 bases, leaving 7 bases between them. The CDR3 totals 11 residues. CDR3 bases: TGTGCCAGCACCTACCTCAATGAGCAGTTCTTC. Translating gives CASTYLNEQFF.

This clonotype was detected once. The J gene is TRBJ1-1, the V gene TRBV10-3; TRBD1 aligns across 8 bases. The germline gives CDR1 ENHRY, CDR2 SYGVKD. CDR3 length: 13 residues. V was clipped by 11 bases and J by 3 bases; unmatched bases: 8. Here the CDR3 DNA reads TGTGCCGTTCGACAGGGGACGGACACTGAAGCTTTCTTT. Protein: CAVRQGTDTEAFF.

The V and J genes are TRBV9 and TRBJ2-1; D is perhaps TRBD1 or TRBD2 (5 bases each). This CDR3 comprises 15 residues. The V end lost 1 base, the J end lost 8 bases, and 16 bases lay between the germline ends. Germline CDR1 and CDR2: SGDLS and YYNGEE. The chain's CDR3 is CASSVTRGVGDEQFF. The DNA of the CDR3 is TGTGCCAGCAGCGTAACTAGAGGGGTTGGAGATGAGCAGTTCTTC. The full variable domain, rest sourced from reference TRBV9 and TRBJ2-1, is DSGVTQTPKHLITATGQRVTLRCSPRSGDLSVYWYQQSLDQGLQFLIQYYNGEERAKGNILERFSAQQFPDLHSELNLSSLELGDSALYFCASSVTRGVGDEQFFGPGTRLTVL.

This sequence joins TRBV7-9 and TRBJ2-7; the D gene is possibly TRBD1 (6 bases). Trimming shortened V by 0 bases and J by 0 bases, and 12 bases separated the two germline ends. This CDR3 is built from 16 residues. Germline V CDR1 and CDR2: SEHNR, FQNEAQ (reference sequence). The CDR3 region is CASSLAVGQSSYEQYF. The CDR3, as DNA: TGTGCCAGCAGCTTAGCGGTAGGACAGAGCTCCTACGAGCAGTACTTC.

This chain uses TRBV28 with TRBJ2-1; D ambiguous. The CDR3 covers 12 residues. The germline V gene encodes CDR1 MDHEN and CDR2 SYDVKM. V shed 8 bases and J shed 2 bases, with 7 bases lying between them. CDR3 loop: CASGTTYNEQFF. CDR3 in DNA: TGTGCCAGCGGCACCACCTACAATGAGCAGTTCTTC.

This clonotype was seen just once. The chain carries TRBV13 and TRBJ1-2; D not resolved. V dropped 0 bases and J dropped 1 base, with 6 bases sitting between them. This CDR3 has 14 residues. Germline CDR1 and CDR2: PRHDT and FYEKMQ (reference sequence). CDR3 DNA sequence: TGTGCCAGCAGCTTAGGCGGGAATAACTATGGCTACACCTTC. This translates into CASSLGGNNYGYTF.

V and J are TRBV29-1 and TRBJ2-1, with D uncertain. The CDR3 extends over 12 amino acids. The V end was cut by 0 bases, the J end by 10 bases, with 10 bases between. Germline V lookup: CDR1 SQVTM, CDR2 ANQGSEA. The CDR3 coding sequence is TGCAGCGTTGAAGATCGCGGTTGGGAGCAGTTCTTC. This translates into CSVEDRGWEQFF.

J is TRBJ2-3 and V is TRBV28, with a possible D match to TRBD1 (5 bases). Trimming left V 5 bases short and J 2 bases short, with 14 bases between. This CDR3 has 15 amino acids. Germline values: CDR1 MDHEN, CDR2 SYDVKM. As DNA, the CDR3 is TGTGCCAGCAGTATGTTAGACAGTATCACAGATACGCAGTATTTT. Translated: CASSMLDSITDTQYF. The variable domain in full, with the rest retrieved from reference TRBV28 and TRBJ2-3, is DVKVTQSSRYLVKRTGEKVFLECVQDMDHENMFWYRQDPGLGLRLIYFSYDVKMKEKGDIPEGYSVSREKKERFSLILESASTNQTSMYLCASSMLDSITDTQYFGPGTRLTVL.

The V call is TRBV27, the J call TRBJ1-5, with a tentative D call TRBD1 (5 bases). Germline V CDR1 and CDR2: MNHEY, SMNVEV (reference sequence). The length of the CDR3 is 14 residues. Deletions cut 3 bases from V and 6 bases from J, with 12 bases between. The CDR3 here is CASSLRDAGQPQHF. CDR3 nucleotides: TGTGCCAGCAGTTTGCGGGACGCGGGTCAGCCCCAGCATTTT.

The chain recombines TRBV20-1 with TRBJ2-1; TRBD2 agrees at 7 bases. Germline CDR1 DFQATT, CDR2 SNEGSKA (reference sequence). With V trimmed by 6 bases and J by 10 bases, 3 bases remained unmatched. The CDR3 spans 10 residues. The CDR3 protein is CSAHGGEQFF. The CDR3 coding sequence is TGCAGTGCCCACGGGGGGGAGCAGTTCTTC.

The chain recombines TRBV6-2 or TRBV6-3 with TRBJ2-3; TRBD2 is a possible D gene (6 bases). The CDR3 covers 14 residues. V lost 2 bases to trimming and J lost 1 base, with 7 bases between them. Per the germline V gene, CDR1 is MNHEY and CDR2 is SVGEGT. The CDR3 loop is CASSYASGTDTQYF. CDR3 coding DNA: TGTGCCAGCAGTTACGCTAGCGGCACAGATACGCAGTATTTT.

The gene calls are TRBV19 and TRBJ1-1; D is uncertain. CDR3 length equals 14 residues. V gave up 7 bases and J gave up 3 bases, with 15 bases separating them. The germline gives CDR1 LNHDA, CDR2 SQIVND (reference sequence). The CDR3 here is CASNGVKSDTEAFF. In DNA, the CDR3 is TGTGCCAGTAATGGGGTAAAGAGTGACACTGAAGCTTTCTTT. Complete variable domain (other parts from reference TRBV19 and TRBJ1-1): DGGITQSPKYLFRKEGQNVTLSCEQNLNHDAMYWYRQDPGQGLRLIYYSQIVNDFQKGDIAEGYSVSREKKESFPLTVTSAQKNPTAFYLCASNGVKSDTEAFFGQGTRLTVV.

The V call is TRBV27, the J call TRBJ2-6; D may be TRBD1 or TRBD2 (5 bases each). The V gene lost 3 bases and the J gene lost 4 bases, with 10 bases spanning the gap. The germline V gene encodes CDR1 MNHEY and CDR2 SMNVEV (reference sequence). This CDR3 has 15 residues. This CDR3 is CASSLGVTGANVLTF. DNA of the CDR3: TGTGCCAGCAGTTTGGGGGTGACCGGGGCCAACGTCCTGACTTTC. Full variable domain (outside the CDR3, taken from reference TRBV27 and TRBJ2-6): EAQVTQNPRYLITVTGKKLTVTCSQNMNHEYMSWYRQDPGLGLRQIYYSMNVEVTDKGDVPEGYKVSRKEKRNFPLILESPSPNQTSLYFCASSLGVTGANVLTFGAGSRLTVL.

The chain couples TRBV7-2 to TRBJ2-5; 7 bases are a match to TRBD1. The germline gives CDR1 SGHTA, CDR2 FQGNSA. The V segment lost 1 base and the J segment 2 bases; nucleotides outside the gene matches: 4. The CDR3 extends over 15 amino acids. CDR3 loop: CASSLDMGQQETQYF. In DNA form, the CDR3 reads TGTGCCAGCAGCTTAGATATGGGACAGCAAGAGACCCAGTACTTC. The complete variable domain, with remaining parts taken from reference TRBV7-2 and TRBJ2-5, reads GAGVSQSPSNKVTEKGKDVELRCDPISGHTALYWYRQSLGQGLEFLIYFQGNSAPDKSGLPSDRFSAERTGGSVSTLTIQRTQQEDSAVYLCASSLDMGQQETQYFGPGTRLLVL.

Concerning this clonotype: The missing conserved phenylalanine or tryptophan at the end of this CDR3 makes a read error likely. This chain joins TRBV23-1 and TRBJ1-1; 7 bases are a match to TRBD1. TRBV23-1 is flagged as an ORF with uncertain function. The CDR3 contains 14 residues. Trimming cost V 3 bases and J 4 bases; bases outside gene matches: 5. The CDR3 DNA is TGCGCCAGCAGTCAGGACAGGTCGTGCACTGAAGCTTTCTCT. The encoded protein is CASSQDRSCTEAFS.

The chain links TRBV7-9 to TRBJ2-7; 7 bases are a match to TRBD2. CDR1 SEHNR and CDR2 FQNEAQ come from the germline V gene (reference sequence). Trimming removed 3 bases from V and 5 bases from J; junction bases left unmatched: 7. The CDR3 loop spans 14 amino acids. CDR3 sequence reads: CASSFPLAGNEQYF. Here the CDR3 DNA reads TGTGCCAGCAGCTTTCCCTTAGCGGGCAACGAGCAGTACTTC.

This clonotype was seen more than once but under ten times. The chain recombines TRBV5-1 with TRBJ2-7; D is ambiguous. CDR1 and CDR2 (germline): SGHRS, YFSETQ. This CDR3 has 14 amino acids. V lost 3 bases and J lost 0, with 10 bases in between. The CDR3 bases are TGCGCCAGCAGCTGGGTTGGCAGCTCCTACGAGCAGTACTTC. Translating gives CASSWVGSSYEQYF.

The V call is TRBV3-1, the J call TRBJ2-3; no firm D call. The CDR3 length is 15 residues. V was cut by 2 bases and J by 2 bases, with 11 bases left in between. Germline V gene data show CDR1 as LGHDT and CDR2 as YNNKEL (reference sequence). CDR3 in DNA: TGTGCCAGCAGCCAAATGCGGCTCTACACAGATACGCAGTATTTT. Translated: CASSQMRLYTDTQYF.